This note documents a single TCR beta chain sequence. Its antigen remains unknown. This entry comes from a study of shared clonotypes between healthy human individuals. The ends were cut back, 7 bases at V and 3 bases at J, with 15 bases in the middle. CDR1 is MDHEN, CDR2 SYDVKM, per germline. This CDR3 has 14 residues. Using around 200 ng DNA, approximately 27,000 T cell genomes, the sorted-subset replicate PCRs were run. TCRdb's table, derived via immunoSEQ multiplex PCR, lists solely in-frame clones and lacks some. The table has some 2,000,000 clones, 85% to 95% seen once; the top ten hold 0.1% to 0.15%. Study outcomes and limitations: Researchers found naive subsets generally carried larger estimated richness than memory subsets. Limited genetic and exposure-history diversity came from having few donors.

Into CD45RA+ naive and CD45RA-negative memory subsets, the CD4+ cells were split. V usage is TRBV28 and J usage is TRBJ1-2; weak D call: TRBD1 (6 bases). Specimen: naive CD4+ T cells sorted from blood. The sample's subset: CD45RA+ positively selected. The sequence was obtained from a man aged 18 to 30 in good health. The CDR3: CASNPRGQYYGYTF. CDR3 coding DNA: TGTGCCAGCAACCCCCGGGGGCAGTACTATGGCTACACCTTC.